The source of this TCR beta chain is a study of blood T cells in healthy people across ages. A second PCR of about 7 to 11 cycles used a sample-barcoded 5' primer and a J-beta primer mix. TCRdb reanalysed the 5' RACE reads using MiXCR and keeps one entry per CDR3 protein. In the table there are about a million distinct CDR3 sequences, more than 30% of which are singletons. V shed 4 bases and J shed 10 bases, with 11 bases lying between them. This CDR3 is built from 11 residues. Germline CDR1 is SGDLS and CDR2 is YYNGEE. This clonotype was sampled from a young man in good health. The chain recombines TRBV9 with TRBJ1-1; D gene unclear. Input material: blood. CDR3 region: CASSPSVGAFF. The CDR3 DNA sequence: TGTGCCAGCAGCCCGTCCGTGGGAGCTTTCTTT.